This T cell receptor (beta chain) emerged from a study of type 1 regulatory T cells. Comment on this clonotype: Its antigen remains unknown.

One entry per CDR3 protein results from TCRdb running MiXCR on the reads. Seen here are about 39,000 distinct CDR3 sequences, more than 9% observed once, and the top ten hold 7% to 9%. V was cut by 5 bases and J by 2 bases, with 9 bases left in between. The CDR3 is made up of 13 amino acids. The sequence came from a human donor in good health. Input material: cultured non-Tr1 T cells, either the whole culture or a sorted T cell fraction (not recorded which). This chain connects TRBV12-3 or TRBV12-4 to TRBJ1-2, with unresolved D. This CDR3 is CASSNGRNYGYTF. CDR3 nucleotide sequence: TGTGCCAGCAGTAACGGTCGGAACTATGGCTACACCTTC.